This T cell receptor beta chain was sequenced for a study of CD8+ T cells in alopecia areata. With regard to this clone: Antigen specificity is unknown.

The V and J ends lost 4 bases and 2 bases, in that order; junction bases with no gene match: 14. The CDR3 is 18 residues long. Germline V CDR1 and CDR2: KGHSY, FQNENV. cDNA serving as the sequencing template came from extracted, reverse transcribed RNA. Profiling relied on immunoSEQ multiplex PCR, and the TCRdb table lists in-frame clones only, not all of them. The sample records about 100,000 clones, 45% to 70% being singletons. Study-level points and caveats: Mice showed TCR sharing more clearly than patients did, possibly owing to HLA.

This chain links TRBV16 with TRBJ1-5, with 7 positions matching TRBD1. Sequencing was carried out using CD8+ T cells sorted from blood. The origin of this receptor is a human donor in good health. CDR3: CASSPPVREGARNQPQHF. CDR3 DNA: TGTGCCAGCAGCCCCCCGGTTAGGGAGGGGGCTCGCAATCAGCCCCAGCATTTT.